This T cell receptor (beta chain) was captured in a study of T cells in Graves' hyperthyroidism and ophthalmopathy. Germline values: CDR1 MGHRA, CDR2 YSYEKL. With 5 bases clipped from V and 4 bases from J, the junction kept 11 bases outside the gene matches. The CDR3 has 17 residues. From RNA transcripts, TCR beta CDR3 regions were amplified. The HTBI primer set served for first-round RT-PCR of the TCR CDR3. A single record per CDR3 protein comes from TCRdb applying MiXCR to the multiplex PCR reads. The sample consists of some 600,000 distinct CDR3 sequences, about 15% of them appearing once. The chain links TRBV4-1 to TRBJ2-2, with TRBD1 matching over 9 bases. What was sequenced was blood. The TCR originated in a woman in her thirties with Graves' hyperthyroidism that later progressed to Graves' ophthalmopathy. The CDR3 region has the DNA TGCGCCAGCAGCTTCCAGCCGGGACAGGGAACCACCGGGGAGCTGTTTTTT. It codes for CASSFQPGQGTTGELFF.